This entry lists 16 T cell receptor beta chains sequenced from one sample in a study of T cells after yellow fever vaccination. MiXCR, applied by TCRdb to the 5' RACE reads, yields one record per CDR3 protein. The profile shows 450,000 to 600,000 distinct CDR3 sequences, less than 20% of them singletons. The sample consisted of PBMCs, taken about 5 days after the first yellow fever vaccination. These TCRs come from a man aged 18 to 30 who received the YFV17D yellow fever vaccine.

The chain carries TRBV20-1 and TRBJ1-4; D not resolved. Per the germline V gene, CDR1 is DFQATT and CDR2 is SNEGSKA (reference sequence). The V end was cut by 6 bases, the J end by 1 base, with 9 bases between. CDR3 length: 13 amino acids. The CDR3 here is CSAKEGTNEKLFF. The CDR3 region has the DNA TGCAGTGCGAAGGAGGGAACTAATGAAAAACTGTTTTTT.

Only a few counts were recorded for this clonotype. This chain links TRBV5-6 with TRBJ2-7; D might be TRBD1 or TRBD2, each matching 6 bases. V dropped 2 bases and J dropped 5 bases, with 17 bases sitting between them. This CDR3 region has 15 residues. Germline-derived CDR1 and CDR2 are SGHDT and YYEEEE. CDR3: CASSFRGRPLHEQYF. Here the CDR3 DNA reads TGTGCCAGCAGCTTTCGGGGGCGCCCCTTACACGAGCAGTACTTC.

The chain uses TRBV3-1 and TRBJ2-1, with 7 bases that match TRBD2. The trim removed 8 bases at V and 4 bases at J, leaving 11 bases unmatched. The germline gives CDR1 LGHDT, CDR2 YNNKEL (reference sequence). The length of the CDR3 is 15 residues. Here the CDR3 DNA reads TGTGCCAGCTGTCCGGGACTATTGGGGTACAATGAGCAGTTCTTC. Amino acids: CASCPGLLGYNEQFF.

This chain links TRBV7-9 with TRBJ1-1, with D unresolved. With 5 bases removed from V and 8 bases from J, the gap between germline ends came to 12 bases. This CDR3 is 12 amino acids long. Germline CDR1 and CDR2: SEHNR and FQNEAQ (reference sequence). The CDR3 region is CASSPLAREAFF. CDR3 nucleotides: TGTGCCAGCAGCCCGCTGGCCCGCGAAGCTTTCTTT.

The genes are TRBV9 and TRBJ2-3, with 7 bases lining up with TRBD2. V trimming: 3 bases; J trimming: 0 bases; junction bases outside the gene matches: 4. The CDR3 has 15 amino acids. In germline, CDR1 is SGDLS, CDR2 YYNGEE. The CDR3 nucleotides read TGTGCCAGCAGCGAGTGGGGGGGAAGCACAGATACGCAGTATTTT. This encodes CASSEWGGSTDTQYF. Variable domain in full (rest from reference TRBV9 and TRBJ2-3): DSGVTQTPKHLITATGQRVTLRCSPRSGDLSVYWYQQSLDQGLQFLIQYYNGEERAKGNILERFSAQQFPDLHSELNLSSLELGDSALYFCASSEWGGSTDTQYFGPGTRLTVL.

V and J are TRBV24-1 and TRBJ1-1; D may be TRBD1 (5 bases). The CDR3 covers 13 residues. Germline values: CDR1 KGHDR, CDR2 SFDVKD. V was cut by 6 bases and J by 2 bases, with 9 bases left in between. The CDR3 region has the DNA TGTGCCACCAGTCCTACAGGCAACACTGAAGCTTTCTTT. Encoded protein: CATSPTGNTEAFF.

The rearrangement uses TRBV28 and TRBJ2-1; D possibly matches TRBD1 or TRBD2 (6 bases each). The V and J ends lost 3 bases and 0 bases respectively, with 12 bases between them. The CDR3 loop spans 16 amino acids. Germline V gene data show CDR1 as MDHEN and CDR2 as SYDVKM. CDR3 DNA: TGTGCCAGCAGTTTGGAGGGGGGAGGCTCCTACAATGAGCAGTTCTTC. The encoded protein is CASSLEGGGSYNEQFF.

This clonotype was picked up many times. This chain connects TRBV18 to TRBJ1-1, with D maybe TRBD1 (6 bases). This CDR3 contains 13 residues. Trimming cost V 8 bases and J 1 base, with 11 bases left between them. CDR1 and CDR2 (germline): KGHSH, LQKENI. This CDR3 reads CASSPTGNTEAFF. CDR3 sequence (DNA): TGTGCCAGCAGCCCGACAGGGAACACTGAAGCTTTCTTT.

This clonotype was seen once. This chain connects TRBV20-1 to TRBJ2-7, with a tentative D call TRBD1 (6 bases). Germline V lookup: CDR1 DFQATT, CDR2 SNEGSKA (reference sequence). The V gene lost 5 bases and the J gene lost 2 bases, with 16 bases spanning the gap. This CDR3 region has 14 residues. Written as DNA, the CDR3 is TGCAGTGCTGCCCCTGGACAGTCCCCCTACGAGCAGTACGTC. Residues: CSAAPGQSPYEQYV.

This chain links TRBV7-2 with TRBJ2-1, with 7 bases fitting TRBD2. Germline CDR1 and CDR2: SGHTA and FQGNSA. The ends lost 10 bases at V and 5 bases at J; junction bases unmatched: 11. This CDR3 is 14 amino acids long. CDR3 amino acids: CATKTWGGHNEQFF. In DNA, the CDR3 is TGTGCCACTAAGACTTGGGGAGGGCACAATGAGCAGTTCTTC.

The genes are TRBV25-1 and TRBJ2-2; TRBD2 agrees at 11 bases. The germline V gene encodes CDR1 MGHDK and CDR2 SYGVNS. V lost 9 bases, J lost 7 bases, and 7 bases stayed unmatched. This CDR3 region has 14 residues. This CDR3 reads CASSSGGAFGELFF. As DNA, the CDR3 is TGTGCCAGTAGTAGCGGGGGGGCATTCGGGGAGCTGTTTTTT. Looking up the rest from reference TRBV25-1 and TRBJ2-2 gives the full variable domain: EADIYQTPRYLVIGTGKKITLECSQTMGHDKMYWYQQDPGMELHLIHYSYGVNSTEKGDLSSESTVSRIRTEHFPLTLESARPSHTSQYLCASSSGGAFGELFFGEGSRLTVL.

This clonotype was found a few times. The V gene is TRBV5-1, the J gene TRBJ1-2, with 8 nucleotides matching TRBD1. The CDR3 runs 15 residues. The V segment lost 4 bases and the J segment 6 bases; nucleotides outside the gene matches: 11. From germline, CDR1 is SGHRS and CDR2 YFSETQ. CDR3 DNA sequence: TGCGCCAGCAGCGAACGACGGACAGGGACGGATGGCTACACCTTC. Residues: CASSERRTGTDGYTF.

This sequence joins TRBV9 and TRBJ1-2; D ambiguous. Germline loops: CDR1 SGDLS, CDR2 YYNGEE. This CDR3 comprises 13 residues. V was shortened by 0 bases and J by 3 bases, with 6 bases between the two germline ends. CDR3 sequence: CASSVALDYGYTF. CDR3 nucleotide sequence: TGTGCCAGCAGCGTAGCCCTCGACTATGGCTACACCTTC.

Ten or more counts support this clonotype. The rearrangement joins TRBV25-1 to TRBJ2-1, with TRBD1 matching 7 bases. Germline assignment: CDR1 MGHDK and CDR2 SYGVNS. This CDR3 is 16 amino acids long. V dropped 5 bases and J dropped 1; count of bases not matched to a gene: 8. DNA for the CDR3: TGTGCCAGCAGTCGCGTTGAGGGGGCTTCCTACAATGAGCAGTTCTTC. This translates into CASSRVEGASYNEQFF.

This clonotype was seen ten or more times. The chain links TRBV7-7 to TRBJ2-3; D unresolved. CDR1 SSHAT and CDR2 FNYEAQ come from the germline V gene (reference sequence). The V end lost 3 bases, the J end lost 0 bases, and 10 bases lay between the germline ends. This CDR3 has 15 residues. CDR3 nucleotide sequence: TGTGCCAGCAGCTTGGGCGTCGGTAGCACAGATACGCAGTATTTT. This translates into CASSLGVGSTDTQYF.

This clonotype showed up just a few times. The chain combines TRBV5-6 with TRBJ2-1; D ambiguous. This CDR3 contains 11 residues. V was shortened by 5 bases and J by 5 bases, with 5 bases between the two germline ends. The V gene's germline CDR1 is SGHDT and CDR2 YYEEEE. The CDR3 is CASRINNEQFF. The CDR3 DNA follows: TGTGCCAGCAGGATCAACAATGAGCAGTTCTTC.